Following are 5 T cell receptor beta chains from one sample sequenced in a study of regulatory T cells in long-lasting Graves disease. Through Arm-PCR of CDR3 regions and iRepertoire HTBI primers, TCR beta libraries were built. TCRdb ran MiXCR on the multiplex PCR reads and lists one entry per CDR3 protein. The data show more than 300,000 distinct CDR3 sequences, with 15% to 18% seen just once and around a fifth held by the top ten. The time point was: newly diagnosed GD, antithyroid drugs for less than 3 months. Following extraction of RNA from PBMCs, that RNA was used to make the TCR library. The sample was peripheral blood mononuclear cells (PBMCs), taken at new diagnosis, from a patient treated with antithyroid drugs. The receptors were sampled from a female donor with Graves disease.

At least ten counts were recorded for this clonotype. DNA for the CDR3: TGTGCCAGCAGTTTGTCCCCGAAGGGCGGCACTGAAGCTTTCTTT. Translated, it gives CASSLSPKGGTEAFF. The chain is built from TRBV28 and TRBJ1-1, with D uncertain. V lost 3 bases and J lost 4, with 15 bases in between. The CDR3 covers 15 residues. The germline gives CDR1 MDHEN, CDR2 SYDVKM. Combining the CDR3 with reference TRBV28 and TRBJ1-1 gives the whole variable domain DVKVTQSSRYLVKRTGEKVFLECVQDMDHENMFWYRQDPGLGLRLIYFSYDVKMKEKGDIPEGYSVSREKKERFSLILESASTNQTSMYLCASSLSPKGGTEAFFGQGTRLTVV.

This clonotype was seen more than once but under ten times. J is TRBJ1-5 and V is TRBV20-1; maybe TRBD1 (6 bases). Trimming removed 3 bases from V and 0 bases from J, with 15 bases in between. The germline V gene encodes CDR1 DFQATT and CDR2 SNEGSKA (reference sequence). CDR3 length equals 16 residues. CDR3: CSASIGTPYSNQPQHF. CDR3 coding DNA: TGCAGTGCTAGCATCGGGACACCTTATAGCAATCAGCCCCAGCATTTT.

The CDR3 protein is CASSSYSGTGGNEQYF. The CDR3, as DNA: TGTGCCAGCAGCTCTTACTCCGGGACAGGGGGGAACGAGCAGTACTTC. V usage is TRBV9 and J usage is TRBJ2-7, with 11 bases identical to TRBD1. Germline V lookup: CDR1 SGDLS, CDR2 YYNGEE. V shed 4 bases, J shed 5 bases, and the junction held 11 bases outside the gene matches. This CDR3 contains 16 residues.

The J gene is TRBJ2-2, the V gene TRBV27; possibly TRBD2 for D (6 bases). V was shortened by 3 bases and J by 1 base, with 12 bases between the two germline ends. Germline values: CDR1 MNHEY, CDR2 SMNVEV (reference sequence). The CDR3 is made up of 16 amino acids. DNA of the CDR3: TGTGCCAGCAGTTTCCTGACTAGAATGAACACCGGGGAGCTGTTTTTT. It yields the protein CASSFLTRMNTGELFF.

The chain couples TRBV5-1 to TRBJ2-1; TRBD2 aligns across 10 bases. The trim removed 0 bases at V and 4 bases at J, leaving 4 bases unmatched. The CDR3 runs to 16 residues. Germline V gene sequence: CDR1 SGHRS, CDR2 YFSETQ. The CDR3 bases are TGCGCCAGCAGCTTGGTTGTGACTAGCGGGTACAATGAGCAGTTCTTC. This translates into CASSLVVTSGYNEQFF.